This section outlines one T cell receptor (beta chain) sequence together with its context. Its specificity is unknown. Germline V gives CDR1 MDHEN, CDR2 SYDVKM. V lost 4 bases to trimming and J lost 1 base, with 11 bases between them. CDR3 length: 14 residues. Genomic DNA from each subset was divided evenly over several immunoSEQ plates. TCRdb keeps only in-frame clones here, not all; method: immunoSEQ multiplex PCR. The sample lists roughly 2.4 million clones, approximately 96% seen once, with roughly 0.13% in the top ten. The sample comes from a study of shared clonotypes between healthy human individuals. Study outcomes and limitations: The study's rarefaction showed incomplete sorted-subset sequencing despite large depth. In general, naive subsets displayed greater estimated richness than memory subsets did.

Each donor was a Caucasian adult residing in Nashville, Tennessee. The chain recombines TRBV28 with TRBJ2-7, with D possibly matching TRBD1 (5 bases). This receptor was identified in a young man in good health. Source material: naive CD4+ T cells sorted from blood. Described subset: CD45RA+ positively selected. The CDR3 DNA follows: TGTGCCAGCAGTTCTGAAGGGGTATCCTACGAGCAGTACTTC. Translation gives CASSSEGVSYEQYF. Full variable domain (remainder filled in from reference TRBV28 and TRBJ2-7): DVKVTQSSRYLVKRTGEKVFLECVQDMDHENMFWYRQDPGLGLRLIYFSYDVKMKEKGDIPEGYSVSREKKERFSLILESASTNQTSMYLCASSSEGVSYEQYFGPGTRLTVT.